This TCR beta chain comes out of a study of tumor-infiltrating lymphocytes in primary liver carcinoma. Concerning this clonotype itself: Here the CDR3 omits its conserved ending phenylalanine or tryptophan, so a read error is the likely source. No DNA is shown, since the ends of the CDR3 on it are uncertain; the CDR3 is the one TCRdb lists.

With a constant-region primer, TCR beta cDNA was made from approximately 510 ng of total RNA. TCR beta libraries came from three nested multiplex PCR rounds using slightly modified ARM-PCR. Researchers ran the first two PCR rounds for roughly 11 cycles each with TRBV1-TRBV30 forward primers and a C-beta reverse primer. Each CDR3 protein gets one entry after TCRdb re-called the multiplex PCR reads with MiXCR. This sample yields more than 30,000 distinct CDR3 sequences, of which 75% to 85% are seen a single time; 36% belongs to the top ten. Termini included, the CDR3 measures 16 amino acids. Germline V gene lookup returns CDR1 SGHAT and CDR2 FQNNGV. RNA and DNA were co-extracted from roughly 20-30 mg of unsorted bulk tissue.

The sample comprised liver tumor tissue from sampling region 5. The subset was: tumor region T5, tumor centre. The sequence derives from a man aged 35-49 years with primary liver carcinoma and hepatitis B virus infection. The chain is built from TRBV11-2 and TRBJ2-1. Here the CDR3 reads CASSLDPESSYNELFV.